Sequencing of this T cell receptor (beta chain) was carried out in a study of beta chain features in type 1 diabetes. Points from the study as a whole: Researchers cautioned that cDNA sequencing could over-represent cells with high TCR expression. Among patients, naive, central memory and Treg TCRB repertoires appeared more similar than among healthy donors. Across all four CD4+ subsets, people with type 1 diabetes showed modestly shorter TCRB CDR3s.

The CDR3 runs 14 residues. Germline CDR1 MNHEY, CDR2 SMNVEV (reference sequence). Between the trimmed V and J ends, which lost 3 bases and 7 bases, there was a span of 12 bases. Per donor, one heparinised blood draw averaged approximately 120 mL. By way of CD45RO/CCR7/CD25/CD127/CD95/CD27, the CD4+ regulatory, stem cell-like memory, central memory and naive cells were sorted. Notes on this clone: The antigen remains undetermined.

Every bit of the isolated RNA underwent reverse transcription, so sequencing read expressed TCRB transcripts. TCRdb's copy holds only in-frame clones and misses some; the assay was immunoSEQ multiplex PCR. This table holds more than 250,000 clones, about 20% found once. Sequenced material: naive CD4+ T cells from blood. This TCR was recovered from a woman aged 40-49 years with type 1 diabetes. This chain connects TRBV27 to TRBJ1-4, with a weak D call TRBD1 (6 bases). This CDR3 reads CASSFTQGGEKLFF. The CDR3 DNA reads TGTGCCAGCAGTTTCACACAGGGCGGTGAAAAACTGTTTTTT.